The 12 T cell receptor beta chains given below trace back to one sample, sequenced in a study of OX40 agonist ivuxolimab in advanced cancers. Sequencing was performed with immunoSEQ multiplex PCR; in TCRdb, only in-frame clones are kept and a portion is missing. Of 15,000 to 20,000 clones listed, approximately 82% were seen once; the top ten hold approximately 13%. This sample comprised CD4+ or CD8+ T cells sorted from blood, obtained in a trial of the OX40 agonist ivuxolimab. The receptors here all came from an adult with an advanced solid tumor such as melanoma, head and neck, liver or kidney cancer.

The chain's CDR3 is CASSLRDATPHEQYF. As DNA, the CDR3 is TGTGCCAGTAGTCTCCGGGACGCCACACCCCACGAGCAGTACTTC. J is TRBJ2-7 and V is TRBV19, with D perhaps assigned TRBD1 or TRBD2 (5 bases each). The V gene's germline CDR1 is LNHDA and CDR2 SQIVND (reference sequence). This CDR3 contains 15 residues. V lost 5 bases to trimming and J lost 5 bases, with 19 bases between them.

This chain's CDR3 is CASSPGKYSGRSSYNEQFF. CDR3 nucleotides: TGTGCCAGCAGCCCTGGCAAGTATAGCGGGAGGAGCTCCTACAATGAGCAGTTCTTC. J is TRBJ2-1 and V is TRBV11-2, with 10 bases identical to TRBD2. Unmatched junction bases numbered 13, after V lost 5 bases and J lost 0 bases. The CDR3 totals 19 residues. Germline V CDR1 and CDR2: SGHAT, FQNNGV.

This chain uses TRBV7-9 with TRBJ2-1, with D possibly matching TRBD1 (6 bases). V was pared by 4 bases and J by 0 bases, with 10 bases between. This CDR3 spans 15 amino acids. The germline gives CDR1 SEHNR, CDR2 FQNEAQ (reference sequence). The CDR3 here is CASSSDRNSYNEQFF. The CDR3 DNA is TGTGCCAGCAGCTCTGACAGGAACTCCTACAATGAGCAGTTCTTC.

The chain links TRBV7-9 to TRBJ2-2; 12 bases are shared with TRBD2. V dropped 4 bases and J dropped 5; count of bases not matched to a gene: 5. Germline V gene data show CDR1 as SEHNR and CDR2 as FQNEAQ (reference sequence). CDR3 length: 16 residues. CDR3 region: CASSSPTSGRTGELFF. The CDR3 DNA reads TGTGCCAGCAGCTCGCCGACTAGCGGGAGAACCGGGGAGCTGTTTTTT.

The chain uses TRBV4-1 and TRBJ1-1; possibly TRBD1 for D (5 bases). The CDR3 consists of 13 residues. Germline CDR1 reads MGHRA; CDR2 reads YSYEKL. V lost 2 bases to trimming and J lost 3 bases, with 7 bases between them. The CDR3: CASSQRGYTEAFF. DNA of the CDR3: TGCGCCAGCAGCCAACGGGGGTACACTGAAGCTTTCTTT.

The V gene is TRBV11-2, the J gene TRBJ2-7; D might be TRBD2 (5 bases). The CDR3 is 13 residues long. Germline CDR1 and CDR2: SGHAT and FQNNGV. V was trimmed by 5 bases and J by 6 bases, leaving 14 bases between them. CDR3 sequence reads: CASSPASGFEQYF. The CDR3 DNA reads TGTGCCAGCAGCCCCGCGTCGGGGTTCGAGCAGTACTTC.

This chain joins TRBV13 and TRBJ2-3; unclear D gene. Between the trimmed V and J ends, which lost 0 bases and 9 bases, there was a span of 7 bases. Per germline, CDR1 PRHDT and CDR2 FYEKMQ (reference sequence). The CDR3 is made up of 12 amino acids. The CDR3 is CASSLGHRTQYF. CDR3 nucleotide sequence: TGTGCCAGCAGCTTAGGCCATCGAACGCAGTATTTT.

The chain uses TRBV7-9 and TRBJ1-2, with 7 nucleotides matching TRBD1. CDR3 length: 12 residues. CDR1 is SEHNR, CDR2 FQNEAQ, per germline (reference sequence). V lost 5 bases, J lost 13 bases, and 10 bases stayed unmatched. The DNA of the CDR3 is TGTGCCAGCAGCCCCGGACAGGAGGGAATCACCTTC. Protein: CASSPGQEGITF. The full variable domain, in which reference TRBV7-9 and TRBJ1-2 provide the parts outside the CDR3, is DTGVSQNPRHKITKRGQNVTFRCDPISEHNRLYWYRQTLGQGPEFLTYFQNEAQLEKSRLLSDRFSAERPKGSFSTLEIQRTEQGDSAMYLCASSPGQEGITFGSGTRLTVV.

Comments on this clone: One end of the junction varies from germline; a read error may be responsible. V is TRBV7-7 and J is TRBJ2-1; 8 bases agree with TRBD2. The germline V gene has CDR1 SSHAT and CDR2 FNYEAQ (reference sequence). The CDR3 contains 18 residues. CDR3 bases: TGTGCTAGCAGCTTAGGAGCGGGAGCGCTGAGCTCCTACAATGAGCAGTTCTTC. This translates into CASSLGAGALSSYNEQFF.

This clone occurred once. The rearrangement links TRBV5-6 to TRBJ2-1; 7 positions agree with TRBD2. Trimming removed 5 bases from V and 5 bases from J; junction bases left unmatched: 7. This CDR3 has 14 amino acids. From germline, CDR1 is SGHDT and CDR2 YYEEEE. The CDR3 loop reads CASSAGVGDNEQFF. Here the CDR3 DNA reads TGTGCCAGCAGTGCGGGAGTTGGGGACAATGAGCAGTTCTTC.

In DNA, the CDR3 is TGTGCCAGCAGCTGGAGGGACAAGGGTCCAGCCAAAAACATTCAGTACTTC. Its translation is CASSWRDKGPAKNIQYF. This sequence joins TRBV5-4 and TRBJ2-4; D may match TRBD1 or TRBD2 (6 bases each). V was shortened by 3 bases and J by 0 bases, with 16 bases between the two germline ends. Germline CDR1 is SGHNT and CDR2 is YYREEE (reference sequence). The CDR3 is made up of 17 amino acids.

J is TRBJ2-1 and V is TRBV19; D might be TRBD1 or TRBD2, each matching 5 bases. The CDR3 totals 15 residues. Trimming shortened V by 6 bases and J by 8 bases, and 20 bases separated the two germline ends. The germline V gene has CDR1 LNHDA and CDR2 SQIVND (reference sequence). CDR3: CASSYSSGLGDEQFF. CDR3 DNA sequence: TGTGCCAGTAGCTATAGTTCGGGGCTGGGCGATGAGCAGTTCTTC.